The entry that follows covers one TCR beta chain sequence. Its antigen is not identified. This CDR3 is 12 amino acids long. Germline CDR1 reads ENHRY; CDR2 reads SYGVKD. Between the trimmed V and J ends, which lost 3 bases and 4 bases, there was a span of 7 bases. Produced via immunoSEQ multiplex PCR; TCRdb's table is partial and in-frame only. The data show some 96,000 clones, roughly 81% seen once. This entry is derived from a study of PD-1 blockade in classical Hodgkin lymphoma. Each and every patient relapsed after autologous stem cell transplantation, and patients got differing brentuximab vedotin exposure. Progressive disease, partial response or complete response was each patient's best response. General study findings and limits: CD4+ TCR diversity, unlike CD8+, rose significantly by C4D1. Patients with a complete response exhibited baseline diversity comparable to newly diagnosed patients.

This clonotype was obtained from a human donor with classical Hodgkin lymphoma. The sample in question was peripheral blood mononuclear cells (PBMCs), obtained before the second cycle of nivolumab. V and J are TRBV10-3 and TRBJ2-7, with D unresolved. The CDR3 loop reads CAISDGKYEQYF. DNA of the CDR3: TGTGCCATCAGTGACGGAAAATACGAGCAGTACTTC.